This T cell receptor (beta chain) stems from a study of shared clonotypes between healthy human individuals. Each unsorted PBMC replicate got 300 ng genomic DNA, some 31,000 genomes. Here immunoSEQ multiplex PCR was the method, and the copy in TCRdb shows in-frame clones only, minus some. The sample contains 450,000 to 600,000 clones, around 80% of which appear only once. The CDR3 has 12 residues. The V end lost 8 bases, the J end lost 2 bases, and 10 bases lay between the germline ends. Germline values: CDR1 LNHDA, CDR2 SQIVND (reference sequence). The sequenced sample was PBMCs. This clonotype was sampled from a woman aged 40-49 years in good health. Some clones in this sample may be carry-over from other donors' samples. This chain links TRBV19 with TRBJ2-7, with TRBD2 as a possible D gene (6 bases). The CDR3 DNA sequence: TGTGCCAGTGGAGGGATACCCTACGAGCAGTACTTC. Its translation: CASGGIPYEQYF.